This T cell receptor (beta chain) was recovered during a study of control samples from healthy donors and cancer patients (TCRdb year 2020). The germline V and J ends show losses of 3 bases and 4 bases respectively, and no gene match explains 4 bases of the junction. The CDR3, from cysteine to phenylalanine, totals 15 residues. Only the CDR3 part of the read is kept: 45 bases, read in frame from the first base. Per the germline V gene, SGHVS is the CDR1 and FQNEAQ is the CDR2. Library construction relied on the immunoSEQ multiplex PCR assay. Held by TCRdb, this immuneACCESS table contains in-frame sequences only and omits some clones. Under half of the omission traces to an unresolved V gene where checked; the cause of the rest is unknown. The sample records fewer than 120,000 clones, over 75% of which are singletons. The ten most abundant clones make up about 3.7% of the sample. This clone was seen just once. The antigen it binds to is not known. No base quality information exists; no much larger clone differs at one position.

This chain is built from TRBV7-8 and TRBJ1-2; 11 of the junction bases match TRBD1. The source material was PBMCs. The TCR sequence derives from a woman aged 55-69 years with lung cancer. The DNA reads as follows: TGTGCCAGCAGCTTCGGGACAGGGGGTGCCTATGGCTACACCTTC. This gives the protein CASSFGTGGAYGYTF.